The entry below describes one TCR beta chain. What it binds is unknown. The source of the sample is a study of CD4 T cell repertoires in COVID-19. Study at large: Relabeled CFSE-low cells, IL-2-expanded for more than 9 days, met spikes from other coronaviruses.

Profiled with immunoSEQ multiplex PCR; TCRdb holds only in-frame clones, not every one. In the table there are some 71,000 clones, roughly 80% of which are singletons. General observations from the study: SARS-CoV and/or HKU1 spike cultures shared between 7 and 25% of SARS-CoV-2 clonotypes.

Donors had recovered from mild-to-severe COVID-19. These memory T cells were uncultured and sequenced directly after ex vivo isolation. The V gene lost 3 bases and the J gene lost 6 bases, with 8 bases spanning the gap. The germline CDR1 and CDR2 sequences are MDHEN and SYDVKM. This CDR3 contains 13 residues. Sequenced material: CD4+ T cells from peripheral blood, taken after recovery from COVID-19. The TCR comes from a human donor who had COVID-19. This sequence joins TRBV28 and TRBJ2-2; possible D gene TRBD2, 5 bases. The chain's CDR3 is CASSLEAPGELFF. CDR3 sequence (DNA): TGTGCCAGCAGTTTGGAGGCCCCCGGGGAGCTGTTTTTT. The full variable domain, rest sourced from reference TRBV28 and TRBJ2-2, is DVKVTQSSRYLVKRTGEKVFLECVQDMDHENMFWYRQDPGLGLRLIYFSYDVKMKEKGDIPEGYSVSREKKERFSLILESASTNQTSMYLCASSLEAPGELFFGEGSRLTVL.